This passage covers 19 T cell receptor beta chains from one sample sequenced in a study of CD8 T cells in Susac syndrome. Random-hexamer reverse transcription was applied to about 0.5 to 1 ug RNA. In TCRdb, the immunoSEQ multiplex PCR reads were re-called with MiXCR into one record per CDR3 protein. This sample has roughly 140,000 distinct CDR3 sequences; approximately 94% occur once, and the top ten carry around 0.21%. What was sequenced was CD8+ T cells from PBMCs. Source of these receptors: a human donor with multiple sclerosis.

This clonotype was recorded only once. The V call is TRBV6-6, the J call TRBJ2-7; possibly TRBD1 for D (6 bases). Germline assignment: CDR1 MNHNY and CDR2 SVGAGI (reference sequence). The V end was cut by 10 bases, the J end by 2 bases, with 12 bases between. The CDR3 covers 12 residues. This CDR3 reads CATTGTPYEQYF. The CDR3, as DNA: TGTGCCACCACCGGGACACCCTACGAGCAGTACTTC.

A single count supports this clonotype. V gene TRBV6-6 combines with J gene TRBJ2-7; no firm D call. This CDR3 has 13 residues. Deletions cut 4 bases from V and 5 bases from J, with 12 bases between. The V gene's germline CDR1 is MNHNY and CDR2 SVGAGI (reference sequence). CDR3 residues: CASSLGSGNEQYF. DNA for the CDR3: TGTGCCAGCAGTTTGGGGTCGGGTAACGAGCAGTACTTC.

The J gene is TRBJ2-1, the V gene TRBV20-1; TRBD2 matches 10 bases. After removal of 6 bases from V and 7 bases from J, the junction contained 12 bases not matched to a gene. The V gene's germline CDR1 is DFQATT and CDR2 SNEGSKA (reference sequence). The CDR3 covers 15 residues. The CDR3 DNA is TGCAGTGCCCCCCGGAGAGCTAGCGGGAGTAATGAGCAGTTCTTC. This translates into CSAPRRASGSNEQFF.

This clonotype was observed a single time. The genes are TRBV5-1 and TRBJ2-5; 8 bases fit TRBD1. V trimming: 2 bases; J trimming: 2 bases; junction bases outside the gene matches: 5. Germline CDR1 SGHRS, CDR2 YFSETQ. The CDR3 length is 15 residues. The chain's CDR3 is CASSLQGQDQETQYF. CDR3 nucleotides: TGCGCCAGCAGCTTACAGGGACAGGATCAAGAGACCCAGTACTTC.

CDR3 amino acids: CASGWTHEQFF. In DNA, the CDR3 is TGTGCTAGTGGTTGGACCCATGAGCAGTTCTTC. The chain recombines TRBV12-5 with TRBJ2-1; D call uncertain. Trimming took 4 bases from V and 8 from J, leaving 6 bases between them. Germline loops: CDR1 LGHNT, CDR2 FRNRAP. The CDR3 consists of 11 residues.

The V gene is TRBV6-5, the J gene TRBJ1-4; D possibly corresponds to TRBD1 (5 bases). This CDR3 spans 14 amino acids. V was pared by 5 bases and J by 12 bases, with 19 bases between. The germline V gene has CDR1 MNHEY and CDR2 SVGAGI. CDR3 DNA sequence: TGTGCCAGCAGTAAGGGGAAGGGGAGGGATCAACTGTTTTTT. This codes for CASSKGKGRDQLFF.

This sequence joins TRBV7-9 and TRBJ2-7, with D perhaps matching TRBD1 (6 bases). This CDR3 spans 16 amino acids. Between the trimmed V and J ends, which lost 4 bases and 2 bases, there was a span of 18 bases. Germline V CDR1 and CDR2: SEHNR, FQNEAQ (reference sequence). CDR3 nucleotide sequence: TGTGCCAGCAGCTCGAGAGAGGACAGTTTTCCCTACGAGCAGTACTTC. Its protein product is CASSSREDSFPYEQYF.

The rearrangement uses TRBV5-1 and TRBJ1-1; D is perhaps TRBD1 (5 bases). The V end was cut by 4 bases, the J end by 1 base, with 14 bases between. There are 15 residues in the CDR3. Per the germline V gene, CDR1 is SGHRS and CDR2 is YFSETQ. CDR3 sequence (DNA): TGCGCCAGCAGCCTTGGGGACCTAAGGAACACTGAAGCTTTCTTT. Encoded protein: CASSLGDLRNTEAFF.

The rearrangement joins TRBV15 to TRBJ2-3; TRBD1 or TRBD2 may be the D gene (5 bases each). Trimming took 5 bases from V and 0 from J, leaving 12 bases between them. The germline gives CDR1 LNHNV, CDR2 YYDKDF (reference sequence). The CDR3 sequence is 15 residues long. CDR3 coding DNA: TGTGCCACCAGCGAAGGGACGGATAGCACAGATACGCAGTATTTT. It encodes CATSEGTDSTDTQYF.

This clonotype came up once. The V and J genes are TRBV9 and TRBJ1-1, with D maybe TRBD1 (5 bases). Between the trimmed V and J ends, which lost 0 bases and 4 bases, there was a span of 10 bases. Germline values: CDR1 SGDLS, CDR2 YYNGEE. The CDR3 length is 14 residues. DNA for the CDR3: TGTGCCAGCAGCGTAGGCGGGGGGAGCACTGAAGCTTTCTTT. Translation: CASSVGGGSTEAFF.

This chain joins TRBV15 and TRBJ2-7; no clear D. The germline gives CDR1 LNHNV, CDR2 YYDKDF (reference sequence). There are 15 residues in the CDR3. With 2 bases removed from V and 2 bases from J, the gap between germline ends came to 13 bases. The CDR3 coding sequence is TGTGCCACCAGCAGAATTACTACTACCACCTACGAGCAGTACTTC. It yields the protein CATSRITTTTYEQYF.

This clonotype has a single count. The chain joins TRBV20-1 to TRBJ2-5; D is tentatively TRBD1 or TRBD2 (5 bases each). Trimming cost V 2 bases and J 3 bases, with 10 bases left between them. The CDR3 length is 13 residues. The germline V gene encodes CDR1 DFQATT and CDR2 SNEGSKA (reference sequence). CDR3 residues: CSARRGEKETQYF. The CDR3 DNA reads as TGCAGTGCTAGAAGAGGGGAAAAAGAGACCCAGTACTTC.

CDR3 loop: CASSAGPNTEAFF. The CDR3 bases are TGTGCCAGCAGCGCAGGGCCCAACACTGAAGCTTTCTTT. The chain joins TRBV9 to TRBJ1-1; tentative D call: TRBD1 (5 bases). The V end was cut by 3 bases, the J end by 2 bases, with 8 bases between. This CDR3 has 13 residues. CDR1 and CDR2 (germline): SGDLS, YYNGEE.

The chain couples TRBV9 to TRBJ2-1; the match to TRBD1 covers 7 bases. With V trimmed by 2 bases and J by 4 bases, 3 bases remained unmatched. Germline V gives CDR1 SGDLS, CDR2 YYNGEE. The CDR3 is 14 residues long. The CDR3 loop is CASSVGTAYNEQFF. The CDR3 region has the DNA TGTGCCAGCAGCGTGGGGACAGCATACAATGAGCAGTTCTTC.

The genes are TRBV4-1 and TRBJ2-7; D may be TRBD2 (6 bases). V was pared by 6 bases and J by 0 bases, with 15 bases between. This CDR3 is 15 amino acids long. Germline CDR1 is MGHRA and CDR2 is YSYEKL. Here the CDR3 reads CASSEGGAVSYEQYF. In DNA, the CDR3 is TGCGCCAGCAGTGAAGGAGGGGCGGTCTCCTACGAGCAGTACTTC.

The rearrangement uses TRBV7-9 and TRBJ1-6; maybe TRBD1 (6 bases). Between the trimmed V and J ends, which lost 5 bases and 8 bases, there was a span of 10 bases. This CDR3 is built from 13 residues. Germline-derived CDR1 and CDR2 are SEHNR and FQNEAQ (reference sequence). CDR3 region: CASSPDRDSPLHF. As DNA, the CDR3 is TGTGCCAGCAGCCCGGACAGAGATTCACCCCTCCACTTT.

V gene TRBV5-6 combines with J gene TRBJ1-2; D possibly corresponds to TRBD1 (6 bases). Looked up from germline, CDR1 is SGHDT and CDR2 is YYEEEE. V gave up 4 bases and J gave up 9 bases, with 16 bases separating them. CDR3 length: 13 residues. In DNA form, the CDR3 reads TGTGCCAGCAGCCAAGGGGGGCTCAACAGCTACACCTTC. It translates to CASSQGGLNSYTF.

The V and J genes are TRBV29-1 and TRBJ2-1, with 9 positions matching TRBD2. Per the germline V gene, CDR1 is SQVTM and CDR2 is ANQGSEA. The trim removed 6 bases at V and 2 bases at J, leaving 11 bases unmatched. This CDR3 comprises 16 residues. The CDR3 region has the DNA TGCAGCGTCCCAGAGGGTCTAGCGGGGCCCTACAATGAGCAGTTCTTC. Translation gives CSVPEGLAGPYNEQFF.

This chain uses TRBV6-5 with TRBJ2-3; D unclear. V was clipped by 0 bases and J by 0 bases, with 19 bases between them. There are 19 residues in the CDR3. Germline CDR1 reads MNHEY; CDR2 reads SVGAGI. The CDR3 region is CASSYSQRHPLLSTDTQYF. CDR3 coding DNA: TGTGCCAGCAGTTACTCCCAAAGGCACCCCCTATTAAGCACAGATACGCAGTATTTT.